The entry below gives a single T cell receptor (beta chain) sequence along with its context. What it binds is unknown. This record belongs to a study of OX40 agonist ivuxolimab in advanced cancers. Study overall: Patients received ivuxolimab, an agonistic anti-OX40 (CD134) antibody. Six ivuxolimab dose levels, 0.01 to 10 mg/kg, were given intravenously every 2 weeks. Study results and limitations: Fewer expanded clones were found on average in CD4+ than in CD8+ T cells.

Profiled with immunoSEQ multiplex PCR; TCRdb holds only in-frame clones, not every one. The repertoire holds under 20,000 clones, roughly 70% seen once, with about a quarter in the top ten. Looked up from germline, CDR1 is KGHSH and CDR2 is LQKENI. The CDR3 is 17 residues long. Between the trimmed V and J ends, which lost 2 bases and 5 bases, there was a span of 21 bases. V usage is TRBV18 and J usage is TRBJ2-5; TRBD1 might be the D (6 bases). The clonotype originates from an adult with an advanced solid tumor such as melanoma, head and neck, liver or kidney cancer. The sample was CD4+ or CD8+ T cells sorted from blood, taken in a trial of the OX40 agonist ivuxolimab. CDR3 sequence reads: CASSPAYGDISSETQYF. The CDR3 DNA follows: TGTGCCAGCTCACCAGCATACGGGGACATCTCTAGCGAGACCCAGTACTTC. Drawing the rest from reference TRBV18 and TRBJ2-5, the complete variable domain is NAGVMQNPRHLVRRRGQEARLRCSPMKGHSHVYWYRQLPEEGLKFMVYLQKENIIDESGMPKERFSAEFPKEGPSILRIQQVVRGDSAAYFCASSPAYGDISSETQYFGPGTRLLVL.